This T cell receptor beta chain is from a study of blood T cell repertoires in COVID-19. The V and J ends lost 4 bases and 5 bases, in that order; junction bases with no gene match: 4. Germline lookup yields CDR1 WNHNN and CDR2 SYGVQD (reference sequence). This CDR3 spans 15 amino acids. This clone was observed a single time. This table comes from immunoSEQ multiplex PCR, and its TCRdb copy is limited to in-frame clones, with some not included. The sample includes 330,000 or so clones, approximately 87% of them seen just once. The sequenced sample consisted of PBMCs or T cells enriched from blood (not recorded which). The chain is built from TRBV10-1 and TRBJ2-1; 11 bases map to TRBD2. The receptor was derived from a man aged 40-49 years in a cohort exposed to, infected with or recovered from COVID-19 (not recorded which). CDR3: CASSVGTSGHNEQFF. In DNA form, the CDR3 reads TGCGCCAGCAGTGTGGGGACTAGCGGACACAATGAGCAGTTCTTC.